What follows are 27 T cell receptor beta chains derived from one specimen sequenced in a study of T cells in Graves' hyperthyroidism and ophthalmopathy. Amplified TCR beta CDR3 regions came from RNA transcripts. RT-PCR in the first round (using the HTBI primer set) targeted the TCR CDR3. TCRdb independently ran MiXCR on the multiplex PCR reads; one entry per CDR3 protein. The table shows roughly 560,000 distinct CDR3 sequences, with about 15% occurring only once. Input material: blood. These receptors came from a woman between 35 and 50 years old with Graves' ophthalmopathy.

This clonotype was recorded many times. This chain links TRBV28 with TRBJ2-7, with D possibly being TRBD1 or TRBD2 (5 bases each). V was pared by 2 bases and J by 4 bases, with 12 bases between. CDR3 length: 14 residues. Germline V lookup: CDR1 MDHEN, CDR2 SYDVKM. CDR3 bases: TGTGCCAGCAGTTTAGAGGGACCAGGATACGAGCAGTACTTC. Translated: CASSLEGPGYEQYF.

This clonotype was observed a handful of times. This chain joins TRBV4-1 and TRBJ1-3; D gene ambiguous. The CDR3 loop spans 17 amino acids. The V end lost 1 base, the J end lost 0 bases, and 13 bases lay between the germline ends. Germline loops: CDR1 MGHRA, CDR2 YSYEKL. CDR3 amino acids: CASSQVEGRTSGNTIYF. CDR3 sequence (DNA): TGCGCCAGCAGCCAAGTAGAAGGCCGAACCTCTGGAAACACCATATATTTT.

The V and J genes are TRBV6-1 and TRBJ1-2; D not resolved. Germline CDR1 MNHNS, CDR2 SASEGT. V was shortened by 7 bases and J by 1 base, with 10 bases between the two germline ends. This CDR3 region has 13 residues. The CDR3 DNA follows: TGTGCCAGCACGGTGTGGGGTAACTATGGCTACACCTTC. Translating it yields CASTVWGNYGYTF.

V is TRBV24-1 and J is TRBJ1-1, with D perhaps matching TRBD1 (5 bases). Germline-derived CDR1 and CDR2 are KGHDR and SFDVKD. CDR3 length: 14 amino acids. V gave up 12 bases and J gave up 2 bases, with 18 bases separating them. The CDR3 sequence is CAGLSGEPNTEAFF. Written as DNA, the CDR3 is TGTGCCGGACTGTCGGGGGAACCCAACACTGAAGCTTTCTTT.

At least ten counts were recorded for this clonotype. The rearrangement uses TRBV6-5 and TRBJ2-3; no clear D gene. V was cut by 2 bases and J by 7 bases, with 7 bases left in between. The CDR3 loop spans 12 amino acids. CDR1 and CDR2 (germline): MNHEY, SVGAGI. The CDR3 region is CASSYLANTQYF. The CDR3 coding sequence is TGTGCCAGCAGTTACCTCGCAAATACGCAGTATTTT.

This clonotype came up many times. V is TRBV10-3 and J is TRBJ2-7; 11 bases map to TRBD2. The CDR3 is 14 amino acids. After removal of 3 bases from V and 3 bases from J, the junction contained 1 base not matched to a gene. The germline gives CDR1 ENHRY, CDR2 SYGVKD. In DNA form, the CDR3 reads TGTGCCATCAGTGAAGGGACTAGCGGCTACGAGCAGTACTTC. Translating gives CAISEGTSGYEQYF.

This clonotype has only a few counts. The CDR3 reads CASRLGAQVAGELFF. The DNA for the CDR3 is TGTGCCAGTAGACTAGGGGCACAAGTGGCCGGGGAGCTGTTTTTT. The V and J genes are TRBV19 and TRBJ2-2; D assignment may be TRBD1 or TRBD2 (5 bases each). The CDR3 sequence is 15 residues long. The germline V and J ends were trimmed by 6 bases and 6 bases, with 17 bases remaining between them. The V gene's germline CDR1 is LNHDA and CDR2 SQIVND (reference sequence).

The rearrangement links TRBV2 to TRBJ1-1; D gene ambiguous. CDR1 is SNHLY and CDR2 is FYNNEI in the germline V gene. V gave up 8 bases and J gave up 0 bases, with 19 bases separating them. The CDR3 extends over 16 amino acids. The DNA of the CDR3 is TGTGCCAGCTCAAAAGACAACGCTTTTATGAACACTGAAGCTTTCTTT. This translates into CASSKDNAFMNTEAFF.

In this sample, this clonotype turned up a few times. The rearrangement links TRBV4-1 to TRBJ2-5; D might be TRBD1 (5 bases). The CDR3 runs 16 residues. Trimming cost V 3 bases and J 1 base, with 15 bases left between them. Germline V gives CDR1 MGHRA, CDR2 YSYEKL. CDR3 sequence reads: CASSQTWSGPQETQYF. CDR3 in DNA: TGCGCCAGCAGCCAGACGTGGTCAGGGCCCCAAGAGACCCAGTACTTC.

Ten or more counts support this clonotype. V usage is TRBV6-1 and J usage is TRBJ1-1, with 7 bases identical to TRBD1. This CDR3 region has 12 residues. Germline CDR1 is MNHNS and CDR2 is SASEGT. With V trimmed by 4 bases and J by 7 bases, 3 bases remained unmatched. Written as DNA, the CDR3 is TGTGCCAGCAGTGGACAGGGAGGTGAAGCTTTCTTT. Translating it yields CASSGQGGEAFF.

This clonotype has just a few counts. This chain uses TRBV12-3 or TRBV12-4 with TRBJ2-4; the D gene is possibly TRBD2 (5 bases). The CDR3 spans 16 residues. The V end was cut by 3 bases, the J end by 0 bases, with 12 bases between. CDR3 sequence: CASSLSEGLAKNIQYF. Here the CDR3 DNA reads TGTGCCAGCAGTTTGTCTGAGGGATTAGCCAAAAACATTCAGTACTTC.

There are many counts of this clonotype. The CDR3 protein is CASSFIAGQGNGYTF. CDR3 coding DNA: TGTGCCAGCAGTTTTATAGCCGGACAGGGGAATGGCTACACCTTC. The chain carries TRBV12-3 or TRBV12-4 and TRBJ1-2; 9 bases map to TRBD1. The CDR3 sequence is 15 residues long. V was clipped by 3 bases and J by 6 bases; unmatched bases: 8.

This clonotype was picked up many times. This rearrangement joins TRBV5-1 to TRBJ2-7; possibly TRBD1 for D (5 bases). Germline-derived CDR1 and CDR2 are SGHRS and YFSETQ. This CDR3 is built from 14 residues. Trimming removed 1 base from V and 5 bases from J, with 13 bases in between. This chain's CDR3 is CASSLYRVRDEQYF. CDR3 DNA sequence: TGCGCCAGCAGCTTGTATCGGGTCAGGGACGAGCAGTACTTC.

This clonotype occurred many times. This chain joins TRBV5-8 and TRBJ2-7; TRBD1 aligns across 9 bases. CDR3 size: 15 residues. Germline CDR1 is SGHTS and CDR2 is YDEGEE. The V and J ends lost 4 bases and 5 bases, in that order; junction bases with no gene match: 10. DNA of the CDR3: TGTGCCAGCAGCCAGGGGGGACAGGGAATAGACGAGCAGTACTTC. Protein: CASSQGGQGIDEQYF.

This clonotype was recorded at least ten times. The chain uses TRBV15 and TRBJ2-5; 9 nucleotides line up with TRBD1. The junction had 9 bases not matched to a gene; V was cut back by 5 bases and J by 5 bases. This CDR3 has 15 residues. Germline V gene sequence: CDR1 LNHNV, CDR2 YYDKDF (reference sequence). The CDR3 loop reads CATSPRDREWETQYF. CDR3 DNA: TGTGCCACCAGCCCCCGGGACAGGGAGTGGGAGACCCAGTACTTC. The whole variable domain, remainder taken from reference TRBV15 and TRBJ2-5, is DAMVIQNPRYQVTQFGKPVTLSCSQTLNHNVMYWYQQKSSQAPKLLFHYYDKDFNNEADTPDNFQSRRPNTSFCFLDIRSPGLGDTAMYLCATSPRDREWETQYFGPGTRLLVL.

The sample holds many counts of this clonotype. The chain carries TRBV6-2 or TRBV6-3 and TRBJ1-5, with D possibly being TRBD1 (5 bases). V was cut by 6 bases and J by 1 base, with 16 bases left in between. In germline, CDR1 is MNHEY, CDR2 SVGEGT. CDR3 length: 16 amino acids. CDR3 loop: CASSSGLRGSNQPQHF. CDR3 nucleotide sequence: TGTGCCAGCAGCTCGGGACTTCGGGGGAGCAATCAGCCCCAGCATTTT.

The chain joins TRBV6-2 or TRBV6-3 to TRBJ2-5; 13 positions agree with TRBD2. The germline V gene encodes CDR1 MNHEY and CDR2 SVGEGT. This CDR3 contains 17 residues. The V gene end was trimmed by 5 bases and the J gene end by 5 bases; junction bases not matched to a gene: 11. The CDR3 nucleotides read TGTGCCAGCAGTGCCCTCACGACTAGCGGGAGGAAGGAGACCCAGTACTTC. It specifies CASSALTTSGRKETQYF.

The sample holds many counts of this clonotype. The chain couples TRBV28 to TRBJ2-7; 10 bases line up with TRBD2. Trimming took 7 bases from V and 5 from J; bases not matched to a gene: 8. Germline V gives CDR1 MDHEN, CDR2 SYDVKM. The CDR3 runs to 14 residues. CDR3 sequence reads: CASTQLAGLDEQYF. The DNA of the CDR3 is TGTGCCAGCACCCAACTAGCGGGACTGGACGAGCAGTACTTC.

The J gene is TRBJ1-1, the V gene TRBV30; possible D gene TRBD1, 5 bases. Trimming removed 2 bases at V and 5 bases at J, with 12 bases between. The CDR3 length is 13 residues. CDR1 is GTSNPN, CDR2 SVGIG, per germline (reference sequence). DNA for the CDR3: TGTGCCTGGAGTCACCAGGGCGGAACTGAAGCTTTCTTT. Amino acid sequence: CAWSHQGGTEAFF.

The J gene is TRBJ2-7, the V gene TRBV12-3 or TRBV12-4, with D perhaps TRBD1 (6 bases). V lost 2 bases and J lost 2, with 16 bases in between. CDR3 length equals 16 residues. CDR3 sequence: CASSLQGQFRPYEQYF. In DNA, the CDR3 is TGTGCCAGCAGTTTACAAGGACAGTTTCGGCCCTACGAGCAGTACTTC.

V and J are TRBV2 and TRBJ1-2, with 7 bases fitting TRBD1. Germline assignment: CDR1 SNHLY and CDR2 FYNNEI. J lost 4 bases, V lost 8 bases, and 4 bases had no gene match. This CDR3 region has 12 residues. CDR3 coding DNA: TGTGCCAGCGGGGGGGACAGCTATGGCTACACCTTC. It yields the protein CASGGDSYGYTF.

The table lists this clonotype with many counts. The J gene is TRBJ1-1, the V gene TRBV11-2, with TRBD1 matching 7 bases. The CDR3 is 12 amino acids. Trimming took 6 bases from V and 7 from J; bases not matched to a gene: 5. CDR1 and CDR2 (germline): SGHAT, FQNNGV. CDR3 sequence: CASSRQGREAFF. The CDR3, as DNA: TGTGCCAGCAGTCGACAGGGCCGTGAAGCTTTCTTT.

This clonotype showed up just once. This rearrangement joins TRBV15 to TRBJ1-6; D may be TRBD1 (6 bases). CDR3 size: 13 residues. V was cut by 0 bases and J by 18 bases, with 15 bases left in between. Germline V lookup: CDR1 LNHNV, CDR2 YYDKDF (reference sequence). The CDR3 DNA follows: TGTGCCACCAGCAGAGATCGTCGGGACATGTCCCACTTT. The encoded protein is CATSRDRRDMSHF. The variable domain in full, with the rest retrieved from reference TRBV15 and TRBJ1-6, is DAMVIQNPRYQVTQFGKPVTLSCSQTLNHNVMYWYQQKSSQAPKLLFHYYDKDFNNEADTPDNFQSRRPNTSFCFLDIRSPGLGDTAMYLCATSRDRRDMSHFGNGTRLTVT.

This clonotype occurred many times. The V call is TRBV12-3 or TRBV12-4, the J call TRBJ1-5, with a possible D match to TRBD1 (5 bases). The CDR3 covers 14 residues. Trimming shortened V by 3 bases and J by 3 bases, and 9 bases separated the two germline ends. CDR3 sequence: CASSFGGTNQPQHF. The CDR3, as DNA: TGTGCCAGCAGTTTCGGCGGGACCAATCAGCCCCAGCATTTT.

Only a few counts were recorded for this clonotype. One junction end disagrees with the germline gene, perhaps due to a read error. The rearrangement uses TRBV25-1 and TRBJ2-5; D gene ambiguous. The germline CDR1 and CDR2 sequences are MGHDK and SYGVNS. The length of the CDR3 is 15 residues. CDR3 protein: CASSESRLVSEIQYF. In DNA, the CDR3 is TGTGCCAGCAGTGAATCTCGCTTGGTTTCAGAGATCCAGTACTTC.

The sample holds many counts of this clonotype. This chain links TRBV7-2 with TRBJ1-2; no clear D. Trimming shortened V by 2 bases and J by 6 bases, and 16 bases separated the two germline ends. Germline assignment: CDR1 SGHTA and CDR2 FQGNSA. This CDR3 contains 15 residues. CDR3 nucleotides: TGTGCCAGCAGCTTAAAAACTGGCCCTGCGCATGGCTACACCTTC. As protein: CASSLKTGPAHGYTF.

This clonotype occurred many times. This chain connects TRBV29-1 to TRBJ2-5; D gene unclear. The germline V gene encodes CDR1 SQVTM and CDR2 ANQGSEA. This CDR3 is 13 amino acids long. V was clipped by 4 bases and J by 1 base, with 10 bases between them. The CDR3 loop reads CSVGVQPQETQYF. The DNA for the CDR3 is TGCAGCGTTGGGGTTCAGCCCCAAGAGACCCAGTACTTC.